The 30 T cell receptor beta chains given below trace back to one sample, sequenced in a study of cytomegalovirus exposure and HLA in healthy donors. The PCR made use of 60 Vbeta and 13 Jbeta primers. The data were produced by immunoSEQ multiplex PCR, yet TCRdb's version contains in-frame clones alone and is incomplete. The sample shows more than 110,000 clones, 60% to 80% of them seen only once. Sequencing was performed on PBMCs. All receptors come from a woman aged 50 to 60 in good health and CMV-seronegative.

CDR3 nucleotide sequence: TGCGCCAGCAGCCAAGATGGGACAGGTCTAACCTACACTGAAGCTTTCTTT. This encodes CASSQDGTGLTYTEAFF. V and J are TRBV4-3 and TRBJ1-1, with TRBD1 identical over 8 bases. The CDR3 runs to 17 residues. Trimming took 0 bases from V and 3 from J; bases not matched to a gene: 9. Germline values: CDR1 LGHNA, CDR2 YSLEER.

Worth noting for this clone: A junction boundary mismatches the germline segment, possibly from a read error. This chain uses TRBV4-2 with TRBJ1-6; D is perhaps TRBD1 (5 bases). Germline assignment: CDR1 LGHNA and CDR2 YNFKEQ. The CDR3 runs to 15 residues. The CDR3 region has the DNA TGTGCCAGCAGCGAAGAGGGGCAGGGAAGTTCACCCCTCCACTTT. This encodes CASSEEGQGSSPLHF.

The chain joins TRBV16 to TRBJ1-1; possible D gene TRBD1, 5 bases. Germline V gene lookup returns CDR1 KGHSY and CDR2 FQNENV. The CDR3 contains 15 residues. Trimming removed 4 bases from V and 2 bases from J, with 14 bases in between. CDR3 sequence reads: CASSLLRGTNTEAFF. CDR3 DNA sequence: TGTGCCAGCAGCCTCCTAAGGGGAACTAACACTGAAGCTTTCTTT.

V and J are TRBV7-2 and TRBJ1-2; TRBD1 matches 7 bases. This CDR3 is built from 14 residues. CDR1 SGHTA and CDR2 FQGNSA come from the germline V gene. V lost 3 bases and J lost 4; bases outside the gene matches: 5. DNA for the CDR3: TGTGCCAGCAGCTTGGAGGGGGCCACCTATGGCTACACCTTC. It yields the protein CASSLEGATYGYTF.

V and J are TRBV7-2 and TRBJ1-3; D not resolved. The ends were cut back, 1 base at V and 4 bases at J, with 17 bases in the middle. Germline CDR1 and CDR2: SGHTA and FQGNSA. The CDR3 has 17 amino acids. CDR3 DNA sequence: TGTGCCAGCAGCTTAGTGACATCGGGGTTCTACGGAAACACCATATATTTT. Protein sequence: CASSLVTSGFYGNTIYF.

The chain carries TRBV11-2 and TRBJ2-2; tentatively, D is TRBD2 (5 bases). The V and J ends lost 3 bases and 3 bases respectively, with 14 bases between them. Germline values: CDR1 SGHAT, CDR2 FQNNGV. This CDR3 is built from 16 residues. The CDR3: CASSFFTSLDTGELFF. The DNA of the CDR3 is TGTGCCAGCAGCTTCTTCACTAGTCTGGACACCGGGGAGCTGTTTTTT.

The chain's CDR3 is CASSSQGAGYQETQYF. CDR3 nucleotides: TGTGCCAGCAGTAGTCAAGGGGCGGGGTACCAAGAGACCCAGTACTTC. The chain combines TRBV27 with TRBJ2-5, with a possible D match to TRBD2 (6 bases). CDR3 length: 16 amino acids. Trimming removed 5 bases at V and 0 bases at J, with 16 bases between. The germline V gene has CDR1 MNHEY and CDR2 SMNVEV (reference sequence).

The CDR3: CSVEDGASRYGYTF. The CDR3 coding sequence is TGCAGCGTTGAAGATGGGGCCAGCCGCTATGGCTACACCTTC. V gene TRBV29-1 combines with J gene TRBJ1-2, with D perhaps matching TRBD1 (5 bases). V lost 0 bases and J lost 4, with 12 bases in between. Germline V gene sequence: CDR1 SQVTM, CDR2 ANQGSEA. CDR3 length: 14 amino acids.

The chain uses TRBV2 and TRBJ2-7, with D possibly being TRBD1 (6 bases). This CDR3 is 14 amino acids long. Germline lookup yields CDR1 SNHLY and CDR2 FYNNEI. V shed 6 bases and J shed 0 bases, with 12 bases lying between them. The CDR3 DNA is TGTGCCAGCAGAGGGGACATTAACTCCTACGAGCAGTACTTC. The encoded protein is CASRGDINSYEQYF.

The rearrangement uses TRBV5-1 and TRBJ2-7, with 9 bases fitting TRBD1. Germline values: CDR1 SGHRS, CDR2 YFSETQ. This CDR3 region has 15 residues. The V and J ends lost 4 bases and 3 bases, in that order; junction bases with no gene match: 8. This CDR3 reads CASSVRQGVSYEQYF. The CDR3 bases are TGCGCCAGCAGCGTAAGACAGGGGGTCAGCTACGAGCAGTACTTC.

This chain connects TRBV7-3 to TRBJ2-5; tentatively, D is TRBD1 (7 bases). Germline CDR1 and CDR2: SGHTA and FQGTGA. This CDR3 contains 13 residues. Trimming shortened V by 5 bases and J by 5 bases, and 12 bases separated the two germline ends. CDR3 loop: CASSAGQWETQYF. The CDR3 DNA reads as TGTGCCAGCAGCGCGGGACAGTGGGAGACCCAGTACTTC. The variable domain in full, completed from reference TRBV7-3 and TRBJ2-5, reads GAGVSQTPSNKVTEKGKYVELRCDPISGHTALYWYRQSLGQGPEFLIYFQGTGAADDSGLPNDRFFAVRPEGSVSTLKIQRTERGDSAVYLCASSAGQWETQYFGPGTRLLVL.

The chain combines TRBV19 with TRBJ2-1, with TRBD2 as a possible D gene (6 bases). CDR1 and CDR2 (germline): LNHDA, SQIVND (reference sequence). The CDR3 extends over 13 amino acids. V lost 7 bases and J lost 6, with 13 bases in between. Written as DNA, the CDR3 is TGTGCCAGTACCATAGGAGGGGCCAATGAGCAGTTCTTC. It yields the protein CASTIGGANEQFF.

This sequence joins TRBV19 and TRBJ2-1, with D possibly matching TRBD2 (6 bases). The CDR3 is 14 amino acids. In germline, CDR1 is LNHDA, CDR2 SQIVND (reference sequence). V was clipped by 7 bases and J by 12 bases, with 22 bases between them. The CDR3 reads CASNSARGTPWQFF. CDR3 coding DNA: TGTGCCAGTAACAGCGCCCGGGGGACGCCTTGGCAGTTCTTC.

The rearrangement links TRBV14 to TRBJ1-6, with D unclear. The length of the CDR3 is 18 residues. The V and J ends lost 6 bases and 5 bases respectively, with 23 bases between them. CDR1 and CDR2 from the germline V gene are SGHDN and FVKESK. CDR3 bases: TGTGCCAGCAGTTCTCTTAGCCAACCACTAATACATAATTCACCCCTCCACTTT. It specifies CASSSLSQPLIHNSPLHF.

This clone was counted between two and nine times. The chain is built from TRBV9 and TRBJ2-5; 7 bases line up with TRBD1. The CDR3 contains 14 residues. Germline trimming cut 2 bases from V and 5 bases from J; bases unmatched to any gene: 6. CDR1 SGDLS and CDR2 YYNGEE come from the germline V gene. The CDR3 DNA reads TGTGCCAGCAGCGTCGGACAGGTCCGGGAGACCCAGTACTTC. Its translation is CASSVGQVRETQYF.

V is TRBV5-1 and J is TRBJ1-2, with TRBD1 matching over 9 bases. This CDR3 is 18 amino acids long. V shed 4 bases and J 2 bases; nucleotides not matched to a gene: 15. Germline V CDR1 and CDR2: SGHRS, YFSETQ. The chain's CDR3 is CASSPTFGTGFVNYGYTF. The DNA of the CDR3 is TGCGCCAGCAGCCCCACCTTCGGGACAGGGTTTGTGAACTATGGCTACACCTTC.

The rearrangement uses TRBV29-1 and TRBJ1-1; no clear D gene. V was cut by 2 bases and J by 1 base, with 8 bases left in between. The CDR3 consists of 13 residues. Germline values: CDR1 SQVTM, CDR2 ANQGSEA. CDR3 amino acids: CSVELGRNTEAFF. DNA of the CDR3: TGCAGCGTTGAACTGGGCAGGAACACTGAAGCTTTCTTT.

This sequence joins TRBV30 and TRBJ1-1; 8 bases agree with TRBD1. Germline V gene data show CDR1 as GTSNPN and CDR2 as SVGIG (reference sequence). J gave up 1 base and V 4 bases, and 2 bases lay outside the gene matches. The CDR3 has 13 residues. Here the CDR3 reads CAWNDRGNTEAFF. CDR3 coding DNA: TGTGCCTGGAACGACAGGGGGAACACTGAAGCTTTCTTT. Together with reference TRBV30 and TRBJ1-1, the CDR3 gives the full variable domain: SQTIHQWPATLVQPVGSPLSLECTVEGTSNPNLYWYRQAAGRGLQLLFYSVGIGQISSEVPQNLSASRPQDRQFILSSKKLLLSDSGFYLCAWNDRGNTEAFFGQGTRLTVV.

CDR3 sequence: CATSRDRGGPGETQYF. CDR3 coding DNA: TGTGCCACCAGCAGAGATCGCGGCGGGCCGGGGGAGACCCAGTACTTC. The rearrangement links TRBV15 to TRBJ2-5; D might be TRBD2 (5 bases). This CDR3 is 16 amino acids long. Trimming took 0 bases from V and 5 from J, leaving 16 bases between them. Per the germline V gene, CDR1 is LNHNV and CDR2 is YYDKDF (reference sequence).

The chain has TRBV9 and TRBJ2-3; D gene unclear. The V end lost 0 bases, the J end lost 4 bases, and 15 bases lay between the germline ends. The CDR3 runs to 16 residues. Germline V gives CDR1 SGDLS, CDR2 YYNGEE. In DNA form, the CDR3 reads TGTGCCAGCAGCGTAGCTCTAACAGAGACGGCAGATACGCAGTATTTT. The encoded protein is CASSVALTETADTQYF. Full variable domain (outside the CDR3, taken from reference TRBV9 and TRBJ2-3): DSGVTQTPKHLITATGQRVTLRCSPRSGDLSVYWYQQSLDQGLQFLIQYYNGEERAKGNILERFSAQQFPDLHSELNLSSLELGDSALYFCASSVALTETADTQYFGPGTRLTVL.

V usage is TRBV7-9 and J usage is TRBJ1-5; possibly TRBD1 for D (6 bases). Germline CDR1 reads SEHNR; CDR2 reads FQNEAQ (reference sequence). This CDR3 is built from 14 residues. Deletions cut 4 bases from V and 3 bases from J, with 10 bases between. The chain's CDR3 is CASSSQGPNQPQHF. In nucleotides, the CDR3 is TGTGCCAGCAGCTCACAGGGACCCAATCAGCCCCAGCATTTT.

A few counts support this clone. This sample includes further DNA sequences coding for the same CDR3. The rearrangement links TRBV6-1 to TRBJ1-2; 8 bases agree with TRBD1. V shed 2 bases and J 1 base; nucleotides not matched to a gene: 0. Germline lookup yields CDR1 MNHNS and CDR2 SASEGT. The CDR3 sequence is 14 residues long. CDR3 loop: CASSETGGNYGYTF. The CDR3 DNA sequence: TGTGCCAGCAGTGAAACAGGGGGTAACTATGGCTACACCTTC.

As for this clone: This sample includes further DNA sequences coding for the same CDR3. The chain is built from TRBV5-1 and TRBJ2-7; tentatively, D is TRBD2 (5 bases). This CDR3 region has 15 residues. CDR1 is SGHRS and CDR2 is YFSETQ in the germline V gene. The V and J ends lost 4 bases and 5 bases respectively, with 19 bases between them. The CDR3 nucleotides read TGCGCCAGCAGCACCGACTCACAAGGGAGACACGAGCAGTACTTC. It yields the protein CASSTDSQGRHEQYF.

This rearrangement joins TRBV9 to TRBJ2-5, with 8 bases that match TRBD2. The CDR3 runs 16 residues. Looked up from germline, CDR1 is SGDLS and CDR2 is YYNGEE. J gave up 4 bases and V 0 bases, and 8 bases lay outside the gene matches. Here the CDR3 DNA reads TGTGCCAGCAGCGTAGGTCTAGCGGGTGGGGGAGAGACCCAGTACTTC. Its translation: CASSVGLAGGGETQYF.

In the case of this clone: One end of the junction does not line up with germline, which may come from a read error. The rearrangement links TRBV7-9 to TRBJ1-6; D is ambiguous. Germline V CDR1 and CDR2: SEHNR, FQNEAQ (reference sequence). This CDR3 region has 13 residues. The CDR3 sequence: CASSAQQDSPFHF. The CDR3 DNA follows: TGTGCCAGCAGCGCTCAGCAGGACTCACCCTTCCACTTT.

The chain carries TRBV6-4 and TRBJ2-3; TRBD2 matches at 7 bases. Germline CDR1 is MRHNA and CDR2 is SNTAGT. CDR3 size: 14 residues. Germline trimming cut 3 bases from V and 1 base from J; bases unmatched to any gene: 1. The CDR3 sequence is CASSEAGGTDTQYF. In DNA, the CDR3 is TGTGCCAGCAGTGAGGCGGGGGGCACAGATACGCAGTATTTT.

The genes are TRBV5-8 and TRBJ1-5, with 7 bases that match TRBD1. The CDR3 has 15 residues. Germline V gene data show CDR1 as SGHTS and CDR2 as YDEGEE. V was clipped by 4 bases and J by 6 bases; unmatched bases: 10. CDR3 DNA: TGTGCCAGCAGCATCCCGGGACAGTGGGGTCAGCCCCAGCATTTT. This encodes CASSIPGQWGQPQHF.

The gene calls are TRBV6-1 and TRBJ1-1; maybe TRBD1 (6 bases). This CDR3 region has 13 residues. CDR1 and CDR2 from the germline V gene are MNHNS and SASEGT. V was clipped by 5 bases and J by 1 base, with 8 bases between them. CDR3 nucleotides: TGTGCCAGCAGTCACAGGGAGAACACTGAAGCTTTCTTT. Protein product: CASSHRENTEAFF.

The rearrangement links TRBV7-2 to TRBJ1-1, with a possible D match to TRBD1 (6 bases). The CDR3 sequence is 12 residues long. V was clipped by 3 bases and J by 10 bases, with 12 bases between them. The V gene's germline CDR1 is SGHTA and CDR2 FQGNSA. DNA for the CDR3: TGTGCCAGCAGCTTTCCAGACAGGAGAGCTTTCTTT. It specifies CASSFPDRRAFF.

This clone was recorded a few times. The chain is built from TRBV19 and TRBJ1-5; 7 positions agree with TRBD1. J was trimmed by 2 bases and V by 5 bases; bases with no gene match: 12. Germline CDR1 is LNHDA and CDR2 is SQIVND (reference sequence). The CDR3 has 17 amino acids. The CDR3 reads CASSRETTGVRNQPQHF. The DNA for the CDR3 is TGTGCCAGTAGTCGGGAAACAACAGGGGTTCGCAATCAGCCCCAGCATTTT.